This T cell receptor beta chain was documented in a study of blood T cell repertoires in COVID-19. Study-wide context: In each case, the material was cDNA or gDNA derived from T cells, B-cell-depleted T cells, or PBMCs.

The CDR3 loop spans 14 amino acids. The germline gives CDR1 LNHDA, CDR2 SQIVND (reference sequence). Trimming took 3 bases from V and 0 from J, leaving 7 bases between them. The protocol was immunoSEQ multiplex PCR, while the TCRdb copy is restricted to in-frame clones and leaves out a portion. Of some 180,000 clones listed, less than 90% are singletons. Sequencing was done on a sample of PBMCs or T cells enriched from blood (not recorded which). This chain connects TRBV19 to TRBJ2-3; D unclear. This receptor was taken from a woman aged 25 to 39 who had been exposed to COVID-19. The CDR3 DNA reads as TGTGCCAGTAGTATTACCCAGAGCACAGATACGCAGTATTTT. It yields the protein CASSITQSTDTQYF.